The present TCR beta chain was sequenced within a study of shared clonotypes between healthy human individuals. On the study more broadly: CD4 naive and CD4 memory each took three plates per donor, while CD8 naive took two and CD8 memory one. Study-wide findings and caveats: Researchers found naive subsets generally carried larger estimated richness than memory subsets. Sharing across four donors was highest in naive CD4 (around 5%) and lowest in memory CD8 (roughly 0.4%).

TCRdb's table, derived via immunoSEQ multiplex PCR, lists solely in-frame clones and lacks some. This sample yields more than 2,000,000 clones, of which 85% to 95% are seen a single time; about 0.39% belongs to the top ten. Investigators divided CD4+ cells into CD45RA+ naive and CD45RA-negative memory subsets. This CDR3 contains 13 residues. The V end lost 3 bases, the J end lost 7 bases, and 10 bases lay between the germline ends. The germline CDR1 and CDR2 sequences are SGHAT and FQNNGV. Comments on this clone: Its antigen remains unknown.

The sequencing sample was made of naive CD4+ T cells from PBMCs. Specified subset: CD45RA+ positively selected. This chain joins TRBV11-2 and TRBJ1-3; possible D gene TRBD1, 5 bases. The TCR originated in a man aged 18 to 30 in good health. Some clones in this sample may be carry-over from other donors' samples. In DNA form, the CDR3 reads TGTGCCAGCAGCTTTCGGTCAGGGAACACCATATATTTT. It encodes CASSFRSGNTIYF. The entire variable domain, with the rest obtained from reference TRBV11-2 and TRBJ1-3, is as follows: EAGVAQSPRYKIIEKRQSVAFWCNPISGHATLYWYQQILGQGPKLLIQFQNNGVVDDSQLPKDRFSAERLKGVDSTLKIQPAKLEDSAVYLCASSFRSGNTIYFGEGSWLTVV.